This is a list of T cell receptor beta chains from one sample in a study of shared clonotypes between healthy human individuals. Clones were read by immunoSEQ multiplex PCR, and TCRdb kept only the in-frame ones, dropping some. The sample yields some 2.3 million clones, more than 85% seen once. The specimen was naive CD4+ T cells from PBMCs. Receptor source: a man aged 18-30 years in good health. Some clones in this sample may be carry-over from other donors' samples. Each CDR3 is given with its conserved first and last residue. D genes are given only for firm matches. Expanded clones are given a class, and other clones once, few, many or no size at all.

V gene: TRBV15
J gene: TRBJ1-2
clone size: .
D gene: .
CDR3 protein: CATSRVEGVYGYTF
CDR3 DNA: TGTGCCACCAGCAGAGTGGAGGGTGTCTATGGCTACACCTTC

V gene: TRBV5-1
J gene: TRBJ2-3
clone size: .
D gene: .
CDR3 protein: CASSPLSTDTQYF
CDR3 DNA: TGCGCCAGCAGCCCGCTGAGCACAGATACGCAGTATTTT

V gene: TRBV7-2
J gene: TRBJ1-3
clone size: .
D gene: .
CDR3 protein: CASSSRDLGNTIYF
CDR3 DNA: TGTGCCAGCAGCAGTAGGGACCTGGGGAACACCATATATTTT

V gene: TRBV7-3
J gene: TRBJ1-1
clone size: .
D gene: .
CDR3 protein: CASSPGQGIGTEAFF
CDR3 DNA: TGTGCCAGCAGCCCCGGCCAGGGGATCGGGACTGAAGCTTTCTTT

V gene: TRBV10-2
J gene: TRBJ1-2
clone size: .
D gene: TRBD1
CDR3 protein: CASSRTGEYGYTF
CDR3 DNA: TGCGCCAGCAGTCGGACAGGGGAATATGGCTACACCTTC

V gene: TRBV5-4
J gene: TRBJ2-5
clone size: once
D gene: .
CDR3 protein: CASSSPGAQETQYF
CDR3 DNA: TGTGCCAGCAGCTCGCCGGGAGCCCAAGAGACCCAGTACTTC

V gene: TRBV4-2
J gene: TRBJ2-6
clone size: .
D gene: .
CDR3 protein: CASSQDRSGANVLTF
CDR3 DNA: TGTGCCAGCAGCCAAGATCGCTCTGGGGCCAACGTCCTGACTTTC

V gene: TRBV9
J gene: TRBJ1-1
clone size: .
D gene: .
CDR3 protein: CASSVEDLGGTEAFF
CDR3 DNA: TGTGCCAGCAGCGTAGAGGATCTAGGGGGCACTGAAGCTTTCTTT

V gene: TRBV6-6
J gene: TRBJ2-1
clone size: .
D gene: .
CDR3 protein: CASSYGGPFEQFF
CDR3 DNA: TGTGCCAGCAGTTACGGGGGGCCATTTGAGCAGTTCTTC

V gene: TRBV28
J gene: TRBJ1-5
clone size: .
D gene: .
CDR3 protein: CASEELSNQPQHF
CDR3 DNA: TGTGCCAGCGAAGAGCTTAGCAATCAGCCCCAGCATTTT

V gene: TRBV28
J gene: TRBJ1-4
clone size: .
D gene: .
CDR3 protein: CASTFGGADNEKLFF
CDR3 DNA: TGTGCCAGCACCTTTGGCGGGGCGGATAATGAAAAACTGTTTTTT

V gene: TRBV27
J gene: TRBJ2-3
clone size: .
D gene: TRBD1
CDR3 protein: CASSSRQGLSTDTQYF
CDR3 DNA: TGTGCCAGCAGTTCTCGACAGGGCCTAAGCACAGATACGCAGTATTTT

V gene: TRBV28
J gene: TRBJ2-1
clone size: .
D gene: .
CDR3 protein: CASSLFGRFYNEQFF
CDR3 DNA: TGTGCCAGCAGTTTATTCGGGAGATTCTACAATGAGCAGTTCTTC

V gene: TRBV28
J gene: TRBJ1-4
clone size: .
D gene: .
CDR3 protein: CASRQGLGEKLFF
CDR3 DNA: TGTGCCAGCAGACAGGGCCTGGGGGAAAAACTGTTTTTT

V gene: TRBV5-1
J gene: TRBJ2-3
clone size: .
D gene: .
CDR3 protein: CASSLGMTSTDTQYF
CDR3 DNA: TGCGCCAGCAGCTTGGGGATGACTAGCACAGATACGCAGTATTTT

V gene: TRBV6-1
J gene: TRBJ2-2
clone size: .
D gene: .
CDR3 protein: CASSGRDWPGGELFF
CDR3 DNA: TGTGCCAGCAGTGGACGGGACTGGCCGGGCGGGGAGCTGTTTTTT

V gene: TRBV28
J gene: TRBJ2-3
clone size: .
D gene: .
CDR3 protein: CASRRDFPDTQYF
CDR3 DNA: TGTGCCAGCCGAAGGGACTTCCCAGATACGCAGTATTTT

V gene: TRBV21-1
J gene: TRBJ2-7
clone size: .
D gene: .
CDR3 protein: CASSKYMRGSCSYEQYF
CDR3 DNA: TGTGCCAGCAGCAAATATATGAGGGGGTCTTGCTCCTACGAGCAGTACTTC

V gene: TRBV5-4
J gene: TRBJ2-7
clone size: .
D gene: TRBD2
CDR3 protein: CASSLSGRSSYEQYF
CDR3 DNA: TGTGCCAGCAGCCTTAGCGGGAGGTCCTCCTACGAGCAGTACTTC

V gene: TRBV19
J gene: TRBJ2-5
clone size: .
D gene: .
CDR3 protein: CASSIDIEETQYF
CDR3 DNA: TGTGCCAGTAGTATCGACATAGAAGAGACCCAGTACTTC

V gene: TRBV7-2
J gene: TRBJ2-1
clone size: .
D gene: .
CDR3 protein: CASSLGVGIYNEQFF
CDR3 DNA: TGTGCCAGCAGCTTAGGTGTCGGGATCTACAATGAGCAGTTCTTC

V gene: TRBV5-1
J gene: TRBJ2-4
clone size: .
D gene: .
CDR3 protein: CASSPGLVMGIQYF
CDR3 DNA: TGCGCCAGCAGCCCGGGACTGGTCATGGGGATTCAGTACTTC

V gene: TRBV9
J gene: TRBJ2-7
clone size: .
D gene: .
CDR3 protein: CASSVGLDYEQYF
CDR3 DNA: TGTGCCAGCAGCGTAGGACTAGACTACGAGCAGTACTTC

V gene: TRBV7-2
J gene: TRBJ2-1
clone size: .
D gene: .
CDR3 protein: CASSGMTRHSYNEQFF
CDR3 DNA: TGTGCCAGCAGCGGGATGACTAGACACTCCTACAATGAGCAGTTCTTC

V gene: TRBV7-9
J gene: TRBJ1-4
clone size: .
D gene: .
CDR3 protein: CASSLSGKLFF
CDR3 DNA: TGTGCCAGCAGCTTGTCGGGAAAACTGTTTTTT

V gene: TRBV10-3
J gene: TRBJ2-2
clone size: .
D gene: .
CDR3 protein: CAISGSDTGELFF
CDR3 DNA: TGTGCCATCAGTGGATCTGACACCGGGGAGCTGTTTTTT

V gene: TRBV6-5
J gene: TRBJ1-5
clone size: .
D gene: TRBD1
CDR3 protein: CASSSTGGFSQPQHF
CDR3 DNA: TGTGCCAGCAGCTCCACAGGGGGCTTCTCTCAGCCCCAGCATTTT

V gene: TRBV7-2
J gene: TRBJ2-1
clone size: .
D gene: TRBD2
CDR3 protein: CASSLARLAGADEQFF
CDR3 DNA: TGTGCCAGCAGCTTAGCACGACTAGCGGGAGCGGATGAGCAGTTCTTC

V gene: TRBV2
J gene: TRBJ1-2
clone size: .
D gene: TRBD1
CDR3 protein: CASSENQGGAGYTF
CDR3 DNA: TGTGCCAGCAGCGAAAATCAGGGGGGAGCTGGCTACACCTTC

V gene: TRBV5-1
J gene: TRBJ2-2
clone size: .
D gene: .
CDR3 protein: CASSLELEEELFF
CDR3 DNA: TGCGCCAGCAGCTTGGAGTTGGAGGAGGAGCTGTTTTTT

V gene: TRBV6-6
J gene: TRBJ1-4
clone size: .
D gene: .
CDR3 protein: CASSYSTEKLFF
CDR3 DNA: TGTGCCAGCAGTTACTCGACCGAAAAACTGTTTTTT

V gene: TRBV10-3
J gene: TRBJ2-7
clone size: .
D gene: TRBD1
CDR3 protein: CAIRRQGTRYEQYF
CDR3 DNA: TGTGCCATCAGACGACAGGGGACAAGATACGAGCAGTACTTC

V gene: TRBV7-9
J gene: TRBJ1-1
clone size: .
D gene: .
CDR3 protein: CASSRTGSNGNTEAFF
CDR3 DNA: TGTGCCAGCAGCCGCACCGGGTCTAATGGGAACACTGAAGCTTTCTTT

V gene: TRBV7-9
J gene: TRBJ2-5
clone size: once
D gene: .
CDR3 protein: CASSSTGPETQYF
CDR3 DNA: TGTGCCAGCAGCTCGACAGGTCCAGAGACCCAGTACTTC

V gene: TRBV27
J gene: TRBJ2-5
clone size: .
D gene: .
CDR3 protein: CASRLLVEETQYF
CDR3 DNA: TGTGCCAGCAGACTACTAGTTGAAGAGACCCAGTACTTC

V gene: TRBV7-3
J gene: TRBJ2-3
clone size: .
D gene: .
CDR3 protein: CASQKRGAIEDTQYF
CDR3 DNA: TGTGCCAGCCAAAAGAGAGGGGCTATAGAAGATACGCAGTATTTT

V gene: TRBV5-1
J gene: TRBJ2-7
clone size: .
D gene: TRBD1
CDR3 protein: CASSLGTGMRYEQYF
CDR3 DNA: TGCGCCAGCAGCCTCGGGACAGGGATGCGCTACGAGCAGTACTTC

V gene: TRBV18
J gene: TRBJ2-3
clone size: .
D gene: TRBD1
CDR3 protein: CASALQGASADTQYF
CDR3 DNA: TGTGCCAGCGCCTTACAGGGGGCAAGCGCAGATACGCAGTATTTT

V gene: TRBV9
J gene: TRBJ2-7
clone size: .
D gene: TRBD1
CDR3 protein: CASSVVGTETYEQYF
CDR3 DNA: TGTGCCAGCAGCGTAGTCGGGACAGAGACCTACGAGCAGTACTTC

V gene: TRBV29-1
J gene: TRBJ2-7
clone size: .
D gene: .
CDR3 protein: CSVPAGGKGDEQYF
CDR3 DNA: TGCAGCGTTCCGGCCGGAGGCAAGGGCGACGAGCAGTACTTC

V gene: TRBV7-8
J gene: TRBJ2-7
clone size: .
D gene: .
CDR3 protein: CASSLAWGSGTTYEQYF
CDR3 DNA: TGTGCCAGCAGCTTAGCTTGGGGTAGCGGCACCACCTACGAGCAGTACTTC

V gene: TRBV5-5
J gene: TRBJ2-7
clone size: .
D gene: TRBD2
CDR3 protein: CASSLRELAGYVSYEQYF
CDR3 DNA: TGTGCCAGCAGCTTGAGGGAACTAGCGGGTTACGTCTCCTACGAGCAGTACTTC

V gene: TRBV19
J gene: TRBJ1-1
clone size: once
D gene: TRBD1
CDR3 protein: CASSILGGQGGAFF
CDR3 DNA: TGTGCCAGTAGTATTCTGGGGGGACAGGGTGGAGCTTTCTTT

V gene: TRBV5-1
J gene: TRBJ2-3
clone size: .
D gene: .
CDR3 protein: CASSLSPVGGVGTDTQYF
CDR3 DNA: TGCGCCAGCAGCTTATCGCCGGTAGGTGGGGTCGGCACAGATACGCAGTATTTT

V gene: TRBV6-1
J gene: TRBJ1-1
clone size: .
D gene: .
CDR3 protein: CASSAEKQGNTEAFF
CDR3 DNA: TGTGCCAGCAGTGCCGAAAAACAGGGAAACACTGAAGCTTTCTTT

V gene: TRBV4-3
J gene: TRBJ1-4
clone size: once
D gene: .
CDR3 protein: CASSQDSTGVREKLFF
CDR3 DNA: TGCGCCAGCAGCCAAGATAGTACCGGGGTACGGGAAAAACTGTTTTTT

V gene: TRBV6-6
J gene: TRBJ2-5
clone size: .
D gene: .
CDR3 protein: CALRDTSQETQYF
CDR3 DNA: TGTGCCCTCCGGGACACGTCCCAAGAGACCCAGTACTTC

V gene: TRBV6-6
J gene: TRBJ1-1
clone size: .
D gene: TRBD1
CDR3 protein: CATSRTGGTEAFF
CDR3 DNA: TGTGCCACGAGTCGGACAGGAGGAACTGAAGCTTTCTTT

V gene: TRBV5-4
J gene: TRBJ2-5
clone size: once
D gene: TRBD1
CDR3 protein: CASSPATGSQETQYF
CDR3 DNA: TGTGCCAGCAGCCCGGCGACAGGGTCTCAAGAGACCCAGTACTTC

V gene: TRBV7-2
J gene: TRBJ1-2
clone size: .
D gene: .
CDR3 protein: CASSLVFGRRQGYTF
CDR3 DNA: TGTGCCAGCAGCTTAGTTTTTGGCAGACGTCAGGGCTACACCTTC

V gene: TRBV5-1
J gene: TRBJ2-3
clone size: .
D gene: .
CDR3 protein: CASSVTSSDTQYF
CDR3 DNA: TGCGCCAGCAGCGTGACTAGTTCAGATACGCAGTATTTT

V gene: TRBV27
J gene: TRBJ2-7
clone size: .
D gene: TRBD1
CDR3 protein: CAVPDRKGEQYF
CDR3 DNA: TGTGCCGTCCCGGACAGGAAGGGGGAGCAGTACTTC

V gene: TRBV6-6
J gene: TRBJ2-3
clone size: .
D gene: .
CDR3 protein: CASSTTFGGTDTQYF
CDR3 DNA: TGTGCCAGCAGCACCACTTTCGGGGGCACAGATACGCAGTATTTT

V gene: TRBV7-9
J gene: TRBJ2-7
clone size: .
D gene: .
CDR3 protein: CASSPVRASYEQYF
CDR3 DNA: TGTGCCAGCAGCCCCGTCAGGGCCTCCTACGAGCAGTACTTC

V gene: TRBV9
J gene: TRBJ2-7
clone size: .
D gene: .
CDR3 protein: CASSVDGTREQYF
CDR3 DNA: TGTGCCAGCAGCGTAGACGGGACCCGGGAGCAGTACTTC

V gene: TRBV28
J gene: TRBJ1-3
clone size: .
D gene: TRBD1
CDR3 protein: CASSFGDRGFGNTIYF
CDR3 DNA: TGTGCCAGCAGTTTCGGAGACAGGGGATTCGGAAACACCATATATTTT

V gene: TRBV2
J gene: TRBJ1-1
clone size: few
D gene: .
CDR3 protein: CASSYSGEAFF
CDR3 DNA: TGTGCCAGCAGTTATTCGGGTGAAGCTTTCTTT

V gene: TRBV10-3
J gene: TRBJ1-2
clone size: .
D gene: TRBD1
CDR3 protein: CAISERPGGSLDGYTF
CDR3 DNA: TGTGCCATCAGTGAGAGGCCAGGGGGAAGCCTCGATGGCTACACCTTC

V gene: TRBV7-9
J gene: TRBJ1-1
clone size: .
D gene: .
CDR3 protein: CASSLLGDTEAFF
CDR3 DNA: TGTGCCAGCAGCTTGCTAGGGGACACTGAAGCTTTCTTT